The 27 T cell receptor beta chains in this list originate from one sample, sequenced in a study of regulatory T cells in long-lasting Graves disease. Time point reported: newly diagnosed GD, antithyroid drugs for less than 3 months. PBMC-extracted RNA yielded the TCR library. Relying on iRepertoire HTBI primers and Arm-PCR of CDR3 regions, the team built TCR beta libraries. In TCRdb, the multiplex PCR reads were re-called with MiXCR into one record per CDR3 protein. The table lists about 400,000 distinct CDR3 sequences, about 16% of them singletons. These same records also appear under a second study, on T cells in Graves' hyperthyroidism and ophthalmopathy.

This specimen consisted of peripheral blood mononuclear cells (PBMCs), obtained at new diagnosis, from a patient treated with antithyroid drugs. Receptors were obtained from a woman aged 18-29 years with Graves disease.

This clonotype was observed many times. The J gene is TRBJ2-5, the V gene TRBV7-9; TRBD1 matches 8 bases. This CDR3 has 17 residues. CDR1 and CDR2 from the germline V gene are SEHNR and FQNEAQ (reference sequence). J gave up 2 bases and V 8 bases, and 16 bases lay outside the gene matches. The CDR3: CASGRDGDRRFQETQYF. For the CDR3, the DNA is TGTGCCAGCGGTCGCGACGGGGACAGGAGGTTTCAAGAGACCCAGTACTTC.

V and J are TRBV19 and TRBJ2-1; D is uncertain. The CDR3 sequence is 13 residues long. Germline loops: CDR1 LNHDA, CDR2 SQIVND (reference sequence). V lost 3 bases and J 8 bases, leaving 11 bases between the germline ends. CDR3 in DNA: TGTGCCAGTAGTATGCCCCCCCAATATGAGCAGTTCTTC. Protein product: CASSMPPQYEQFF.

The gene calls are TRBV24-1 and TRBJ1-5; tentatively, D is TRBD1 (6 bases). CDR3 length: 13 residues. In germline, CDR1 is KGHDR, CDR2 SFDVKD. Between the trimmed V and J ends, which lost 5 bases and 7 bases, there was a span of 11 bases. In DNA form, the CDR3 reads TGTGCCACCAGTGGCAGGGGTGGCCAGCCCCAGCATTTT. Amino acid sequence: CATSGRGGQPQHF.

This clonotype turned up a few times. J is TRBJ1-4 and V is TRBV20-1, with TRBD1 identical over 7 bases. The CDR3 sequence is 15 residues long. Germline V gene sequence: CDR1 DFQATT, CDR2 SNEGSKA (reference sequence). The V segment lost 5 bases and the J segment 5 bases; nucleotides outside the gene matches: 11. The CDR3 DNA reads TGCAGTGCTCTAAACGACAGGGCCAAGAATGAAAAACTGTTTTTT. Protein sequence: CSALNDRAKNEKLFF.

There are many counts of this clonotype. CDR3 in amino acids: CASSFPTSGGSEQFF. Written as DNA, the CDR3 is TGTGCCAGCAGCTTCCCGACTAGCGGGGGGTCTGAGCAGTTCTTC. This chain links TRBV13 with TRBJ2-1; 13 bases are a match to TRBD2. The CDR3 covers 15 residues. With 3 bases clipped from V and 9 bases from J, the junction kept 5 bases outside the gene matches. The germline V gene has CDR1 PRHDT and CDR2 FYEKMQ (reference sequence).

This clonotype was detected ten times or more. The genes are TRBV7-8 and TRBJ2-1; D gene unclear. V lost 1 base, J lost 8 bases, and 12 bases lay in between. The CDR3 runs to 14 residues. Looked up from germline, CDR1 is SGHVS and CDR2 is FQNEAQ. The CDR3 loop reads CASSLDLVEDEQFF. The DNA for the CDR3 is TGTGCCAGCAGCTTAGATTTGGTTGAGGATGAGCAGTTCTTC.

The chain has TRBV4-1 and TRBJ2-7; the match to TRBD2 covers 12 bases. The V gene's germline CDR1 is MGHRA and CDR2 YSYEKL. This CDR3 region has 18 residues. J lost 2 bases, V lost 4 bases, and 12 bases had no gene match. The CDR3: CASSPGTSGRRVAYEQYF. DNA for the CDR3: TGCGCCAGCAGCCCCGGAACTAGCGGGAGGAGGGTTGCCTACGAGCAGTACTTC.

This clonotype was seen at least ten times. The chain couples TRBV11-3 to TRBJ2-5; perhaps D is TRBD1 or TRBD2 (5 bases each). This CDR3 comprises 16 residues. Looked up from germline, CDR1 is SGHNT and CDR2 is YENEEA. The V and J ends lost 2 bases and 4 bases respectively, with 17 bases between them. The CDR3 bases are TGTGCCAGCAGCTTATCGGGGCAGGGAATGATAGAGACCCAGTACTTC. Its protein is CASSLSGQGMIETQYF.

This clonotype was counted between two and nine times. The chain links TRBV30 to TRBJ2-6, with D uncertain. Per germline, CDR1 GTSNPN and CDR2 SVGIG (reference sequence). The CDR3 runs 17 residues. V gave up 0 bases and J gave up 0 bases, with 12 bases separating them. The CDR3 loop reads CAWSVNNYYSGANVLTF. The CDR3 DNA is TGTGCCTGGAGTGTAAATAACTATTACTCTGGGGCCAACGTCCTGACTTTC.

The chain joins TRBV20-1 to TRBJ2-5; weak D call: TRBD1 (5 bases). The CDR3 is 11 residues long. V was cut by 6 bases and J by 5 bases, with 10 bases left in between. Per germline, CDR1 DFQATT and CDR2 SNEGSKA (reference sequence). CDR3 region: CSAAKGETQYF. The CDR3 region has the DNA TGCAGTGCCGCAAAGGGGGAGACCCAGTACTTC.

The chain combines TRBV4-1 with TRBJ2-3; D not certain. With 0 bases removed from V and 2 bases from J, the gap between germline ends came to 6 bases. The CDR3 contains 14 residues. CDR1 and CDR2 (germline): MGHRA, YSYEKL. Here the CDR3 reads CASSQDLVTDTQYF. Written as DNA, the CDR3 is TGCGCCAGCAGCCAAGATTTGGTCACAGATACGCAGTATTTT.

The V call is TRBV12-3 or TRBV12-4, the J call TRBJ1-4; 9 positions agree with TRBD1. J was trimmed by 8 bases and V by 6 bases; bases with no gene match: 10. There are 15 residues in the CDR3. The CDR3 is CASSPGTGLWEKLFF. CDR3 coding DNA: TGTGCCAGCAGCCCAGGGACAGGGCTTTGGGAAAAACTGTTTTTT.

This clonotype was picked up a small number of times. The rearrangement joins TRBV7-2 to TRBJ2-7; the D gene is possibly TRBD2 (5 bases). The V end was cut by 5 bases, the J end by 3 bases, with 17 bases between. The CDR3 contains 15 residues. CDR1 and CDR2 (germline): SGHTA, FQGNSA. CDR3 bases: TGTGCCAGCAGCAGAACTGGAGGCGGCGGCTACGAGCAGTACTTC. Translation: CASSRTGGGGYEQYF. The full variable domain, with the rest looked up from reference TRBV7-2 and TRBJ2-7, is GAGVSQSPSNKVTEKGKDVELRCDPISGHTALYWYRQSLGQGLEFLIYFQGNSAPDKSGLPSDRFSAERTGGSVSTLTIQRTQQEDSAVYLCASSRTGGGGYEQYFGPGTRLTVT.

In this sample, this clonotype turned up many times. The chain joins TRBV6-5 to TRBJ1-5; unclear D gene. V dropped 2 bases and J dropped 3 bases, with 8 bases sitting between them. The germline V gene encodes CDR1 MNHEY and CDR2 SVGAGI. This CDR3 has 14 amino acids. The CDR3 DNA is TGTGCCAGCAGTTACGGCGGGGTCAATCAGCCCCAGCATTTT. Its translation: CASSYGGVNQPQHF.

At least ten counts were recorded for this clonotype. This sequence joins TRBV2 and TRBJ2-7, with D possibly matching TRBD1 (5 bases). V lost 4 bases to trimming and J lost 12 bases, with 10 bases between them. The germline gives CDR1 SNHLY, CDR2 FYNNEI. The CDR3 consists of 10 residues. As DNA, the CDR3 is TGTGCCAGCAGTGCGGACATTCCGTACTTC. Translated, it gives CASSADIPYF.

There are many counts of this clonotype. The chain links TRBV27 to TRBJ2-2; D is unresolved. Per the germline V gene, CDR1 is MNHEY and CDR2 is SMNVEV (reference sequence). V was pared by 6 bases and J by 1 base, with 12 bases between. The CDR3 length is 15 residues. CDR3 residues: CASRPARGNTGELFF. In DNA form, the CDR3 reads TGTGCCAGCAGGCCTGCTAGAGGGAACACCGGGGAGCTGTTTTTT.

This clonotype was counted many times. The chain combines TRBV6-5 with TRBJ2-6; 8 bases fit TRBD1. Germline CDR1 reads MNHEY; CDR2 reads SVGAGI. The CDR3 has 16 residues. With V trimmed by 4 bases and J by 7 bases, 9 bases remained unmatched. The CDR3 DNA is TGTGCCAGCAGTTTCTGCTTGACAGGGGCAGCCAACGTCCTGACTTTC. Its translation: CASSFCLTGAANVLTF.

CDR3 nucleotide sequence: TGTGCCAGCAGCGTAGGCCTAGGCGGCTACGAGCAGTACTTC. This codes for CASSVGLGGYEQYF. The chain joins TRBV9 to TRBJ2-7; D unresolved. This CDR3 contains 14 residues. Germline CDR1 and CDR2: SGDLS and YYNGEE. V was clipped by 0 bases and J by 3 bases, with 10 bases between them.

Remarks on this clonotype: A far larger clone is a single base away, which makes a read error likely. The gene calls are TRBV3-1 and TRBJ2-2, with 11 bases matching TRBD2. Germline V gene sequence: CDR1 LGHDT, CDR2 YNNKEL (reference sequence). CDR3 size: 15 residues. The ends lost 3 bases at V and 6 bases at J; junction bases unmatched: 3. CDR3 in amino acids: CASSHSGRAPGELFF. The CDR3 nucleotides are TGTGCCAGCAGCCATAGCGGGAGGGCCCCCGGGGAGCTGTTTTTT.

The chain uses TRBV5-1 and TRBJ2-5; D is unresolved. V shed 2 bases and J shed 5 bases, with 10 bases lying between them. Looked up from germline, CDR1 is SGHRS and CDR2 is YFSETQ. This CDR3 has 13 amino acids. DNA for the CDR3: TGCGCCAGCAGCTTTGGGCCCGCCGAGACCCAGTACTTC. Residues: CASSFGPAETQYF.

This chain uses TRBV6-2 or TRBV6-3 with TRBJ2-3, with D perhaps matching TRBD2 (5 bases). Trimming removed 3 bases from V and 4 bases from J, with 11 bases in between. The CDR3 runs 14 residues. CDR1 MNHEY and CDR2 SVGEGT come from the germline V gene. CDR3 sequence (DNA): TGTGCCAGCAGTTATACGGGGTGGCCAGATACGCAGTATTTT. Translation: CASSYTGWPDTQYF.

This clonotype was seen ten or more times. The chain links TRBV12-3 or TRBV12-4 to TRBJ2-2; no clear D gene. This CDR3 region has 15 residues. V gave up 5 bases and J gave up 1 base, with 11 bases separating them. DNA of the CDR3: TGTGCCAGCAGTCAAGCCGGCTTGAACACCGGGGAGCTGTTTTTT. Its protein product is CASSQAGLNTGELFF.

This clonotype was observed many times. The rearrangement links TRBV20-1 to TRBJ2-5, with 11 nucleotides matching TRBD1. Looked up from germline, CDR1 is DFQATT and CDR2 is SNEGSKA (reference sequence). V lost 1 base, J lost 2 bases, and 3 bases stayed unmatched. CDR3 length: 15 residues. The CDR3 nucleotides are TGCAGTGCTAGAGGGGGGACAGGGGGACAAGAGACCCAGTACTTC. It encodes CSARGGTGGQETQYF.

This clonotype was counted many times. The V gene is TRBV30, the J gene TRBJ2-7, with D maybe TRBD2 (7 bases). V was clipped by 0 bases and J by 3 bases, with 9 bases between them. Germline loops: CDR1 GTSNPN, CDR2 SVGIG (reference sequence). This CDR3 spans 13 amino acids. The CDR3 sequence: CAWSVGGGYEQYF. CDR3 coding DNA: TGTGCCTGGAGTGTGGGAGGGGGCTACGAGCAGTACTTC.

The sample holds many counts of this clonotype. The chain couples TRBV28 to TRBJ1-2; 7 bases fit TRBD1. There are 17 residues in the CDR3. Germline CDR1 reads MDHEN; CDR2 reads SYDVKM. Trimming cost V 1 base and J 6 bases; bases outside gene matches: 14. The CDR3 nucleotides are TGTGCCAGCAGTTTATCGGGTCGAGGGGGCGCAGTCCATGGCTACACCTTC. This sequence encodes CASSLSGRGGAVHGYTF.

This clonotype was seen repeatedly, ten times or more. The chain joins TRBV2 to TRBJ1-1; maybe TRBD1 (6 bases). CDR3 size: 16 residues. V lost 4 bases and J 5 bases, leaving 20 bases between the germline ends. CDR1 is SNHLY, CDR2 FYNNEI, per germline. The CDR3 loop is CASSALDSRGGTEAFF. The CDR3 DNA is TGTGCCAGCAGTGCCTTGGACAGCCGAGGGGGAACTGAAGCTTTCTTT.

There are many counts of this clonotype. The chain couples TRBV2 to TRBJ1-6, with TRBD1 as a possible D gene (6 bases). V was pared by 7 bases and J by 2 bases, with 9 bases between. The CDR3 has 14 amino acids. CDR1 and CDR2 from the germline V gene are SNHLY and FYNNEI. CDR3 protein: CASKQGAYNSPLHF. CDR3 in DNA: TGTGCCAGCAAACAGGGAGCCTATAATTCACCCCTCCACTTT.